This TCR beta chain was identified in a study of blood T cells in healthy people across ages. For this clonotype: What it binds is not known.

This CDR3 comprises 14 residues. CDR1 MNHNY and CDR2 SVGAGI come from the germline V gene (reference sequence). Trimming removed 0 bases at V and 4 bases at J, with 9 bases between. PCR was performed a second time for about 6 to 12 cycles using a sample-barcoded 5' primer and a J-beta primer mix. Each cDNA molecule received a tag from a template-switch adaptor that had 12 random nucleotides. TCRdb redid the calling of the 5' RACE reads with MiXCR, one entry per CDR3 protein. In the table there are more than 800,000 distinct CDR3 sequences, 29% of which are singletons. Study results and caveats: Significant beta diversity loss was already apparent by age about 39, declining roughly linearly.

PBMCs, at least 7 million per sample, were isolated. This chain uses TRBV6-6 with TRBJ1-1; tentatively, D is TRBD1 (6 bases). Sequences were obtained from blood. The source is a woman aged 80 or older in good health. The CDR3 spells CASSYSEGVTEAFF. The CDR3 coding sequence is TGTGCCAGCAGTTACTCGGAGGGGGTCACTGAAGCTTTCTTT.